Below are 9 T cell receptor beta chains sequenced from a single sample in a study of blood T cells in healthy people across ages. Alongside a J-beta primer mix, a sample-barcoded 5' primer served in a second PCR lasting about 7 to 11 cycles. One entry per CDR3 protein results from TCRdb running MiXCR on the 5' RACE reads. The data hold roughly 2 million distinct CDR3 sequences, with around half observed a single time. Sequencing was done on a sample of blood. The source is a woman aged 40 to 50 in good health.

V usage is TRBV5-6 and J usage is TRBJ2-5; 8 bases are a match to TRBD1. Germline CDR1 and CDR2: SGHDT and YYEEEE. Trimming at V came to 2 bases and at J to 5 bases, leaving 14 bases not matched to a gene. The CDR3 consists of 17 residues. CDR3 in DNA: TGTGCCAGCAGCTTCTTGTCGAACAGGGGGAAATTCGAGACCCAGTACTTC. Amino acid sequence: CASSFLSNRGKFETQYF.

This clonotype was seen a few times. This chain joins TRBV28 and TRBJ2-1; 10 nucleotides match TRBD2. V gave up 6 bases and J gave up 10 bases; unmatched junction bases: 9. CDR1 and CDR2 from the germline V gene are MDHEN and SYDVKM. The CDR3 covers 14 residues. The CDR3 DNA is TGTGCCAGCAGGGTTAGCGGGGGGCTTCGGGAGCAGTTCTTC. Its translation is CASRVSGGLREQFF.

There are a few counts of this clonotype. This chain uses TRBV11-1 with TRBJ2-7; a possible D gene is TRBD2 (6 bases). Near its end, the DNA agrees better with TRBJ2-5, so the J call may be wrong. CDR3 length: 16 residues. Germline-derived CDR1 and CDR2 are SGHAT and FQDESV (reference sequence). The chain's CDR3 is CASRHFPAGRQETQYF. The CDR3 DNA sequence: TGTGCCAGCAGACACTTCCCCGCGGGGAGACAAGAGACCCAGTACTTC.

The CDR3 DNA is TGCAGCGCCGATGGGGGGATCAGGGGTGGCTACACCTTC. Residues: CSADGGIRGGYTF. The rearrangement joins TRBV29-1 to TRBJ1-2; perhaps TRBD1 as D (6 bases). CDR3 length equals 13 residues. CDR1 SQVTM and CDR2 ANQGSEA come from the germline V gene. V shed 7 bases and J shed 7 bases, with 19 bases lying between them.

This clonotype showed up just a few times. The rearrangement links TRBV7-9 to TRBJ1-2; TRBD1 might be the D (5 bases). CDR1 SEHNR and CDR2 FQNEAQ come from the germline V gene (reference sequence). The CDR3 extends over 14 amino acids. V was cut by 3 bases and J by 8 bases, with 16 bases left in between. CDR3 in DNA: TGTGCCAGCAGCTTTTCTGGCAGGGAAGGCGGCTACACCTTC. It yields the protein CASSFSGREGGYTF.

This clonotype has a handful of counts. V and J are TRBV4-1 and TRBJ2-3; D remains unclear. This CDR3 has 15 amino acids. The ends were cut back, 1 base at V and 6 bases at J, with 14 bases in the middle. In germline, CDR1 is MGHRA, CDR2 YSYEKL. CDR3 DNA sequence: TGCGCCAGCAGCCAAGGGAACCACCCCGGGGATACGCAGTATTTT. It translates to CASSQGNHPGDTQYF.

In this sample, this clonotype turned up a few times. The chain couples TRBV24-1 to TRBJ1-1; a possible D gene is TRBD1 (6 bases). The V gene's germline CDR1 is KGHDR and CDR2 SFDVKD. V was shortened by 5 bases and J by 4 bases, with 10 bases between the two germline ends. CDR3 length: 13 amino acids. CDR3 sequence (DNA): TGTGCCACCAGTGGGGACATCGGCACTGAAGCTTTCTTT. Translation: CATSGDIGTEAFF.

The J gene is TRBJ2-5, the V gene TRBV6-1, with D tentatively TRBD1 (6 bases). Trimming pared 5 bases from V and 6 bases from J, leaving 16 bases between. The germline CDR1 and CDR2 sequences are MNHNS and SASEGT. The CDR3 contains 14 residues. The CDR3 nucleotides read TGTGCCAGCAGTTGGGGCCCCAGGGGACAGACCCAGTACTTC. Translation: CASSWGPRGQTQYF.

The rearrangement uses TRBV2 and TRBJ2-1, with D hard to call. In germline, CDR1 is SNHLY, CDR2 FYNNEI. The V end was cut by 3 bases, the J end by 8 bases, with 8 bases between. This CDR3 has 12 residues. CDR3 residues: CASSDFVYEQFF. The DNA of the CDR3 is TGTGCCAGCAGTGATTTCGTCTATGAGCAGTTCTTC.